What follows are 9 T cell receptor beta chains derived from one specimen sequenced in a study of CD8+CD57+ T cells in acquired aplastic anemia (dated by TCRdb to the late 2010s). The sequencer listed for this sample is Illumina HiSeq 2000. Genomic DNA served as template for TCR beta VDJ combination and CDR3 sequence profiling. TCRdb handled the public reads itself, with Q25 trimming in fastp and clone calling in MiXCR, and kept productive beta chains. For every CDR3 protein sequence, its rows merge into one entry that carries the most common genes and DNA. This sample gives fewer than 250,000 distinct CDR3 sequences in total; around 59% of them show up just once. Approximately 16% of the sample lies in the top ten. Sequences were obtained from sorted CD4+, CD8+, or CD8+CD57+ T cells (not recorded which) from PBMCs. Receptors originate from a human donor in good health, serving as a control.

There are many counts of this clonotype. The chain is built from TRBV20-1 and TRBJ2-2, with a tentative D call TRBD1 (8 bases). V lost 6 bases and J 2 bases, leaving 16 bases between the germline ends. The CDR3 spans 15 residues. Germline V lookup: CDR1 DFQATT, CDR2 SNEGSKA (reference sequence). The CDR3 loop reads CSAPSGTGNTGELFF. The CDR3 DNA is TGCAGTGCCCCCAGCGGGACAGGAAACACCGGGGAGCTGTTTTTT.

Concerning this clonotype: At one end, the junction sequence differs from germline, possibly due to a read error. The chain recombines TRBV24-1 with TRBJ1-1; D may be TRBD1 (5 bases). Germline-derived CDR1 and CDR2 are KGHDR and SFDVKD. The CDR3 has 15 residues. CDR3 bases: TGTGCCACCCGGGACGGCCGGTTGGGCAACACTGAAGCTCTCTTT. This encodes CATRDGRLGNTEALF.

The V and J genes are TRBV19 and TRBJ1-5, with 10 bases lining up with TRBD1. The CDR3 runs to 18 residues. V gave up 11 bases and J gave up 4 bases; unmatched junction bases: 20. Germline V gene data show CDR1 as LNHDA and CDR2 as SQIVND (reference sequence). In DNA, the CDR3 is TGTGCCTGGAGCCAGGGACAGGGGTGGCCCCAGAAAAATCAGCCCCAGCATTTT. This codes for CAWSQGQGWPQKNQPQHF. Combining the CDR3 with reference TRBV19 and TRBJ1-5 gives the whole variable domain DGGITQSPKYLFRKEGQNVTLSCEQNLNHDAMYWYRQDPGQGLRLIYYSQIVNDFQKGDIAEGYSVSREKKESFPLTVTSAQKNPTAFYLCAWSQGQGWPQKNQPQHFGDGTRLSIL.

The chain combines TRBV6-5 with TRBJ1-5; 7 bases line up with TRBD1. CDR3 size: 14 residues. The germline gives CDR1 MNHEY, CDR2 SVGAGI. V lost 7 bases, J lost 1 base, and 4 bases stayed unmatched. The CDR3: CASNPTGSNQPQHF. The CDR3 coding sequence is TGTGCCAGCAATCCGACAGGGAGCAATCAGCCCCAGCATTTT.

A remark on this clonotype: The CDR3 ends on some other residue instead of the conserved phenylalanine or tryptophan, so this is likely a read error. The rearrangement links TRBV15 to TRBJ2-1, with 8 nucleotides matching TRBD2. The CDR3 sequence is 15 residues long. CDR1 and CDR2 (germline): LNHNV, YYDKDF (reference sequence). The CDR3 loop reads CATNRDRGTRDEQFL. CDR3 DNA: TGTGCCACCAACAGAGATCGGGGGACTAGGGATGAGCAGTTCCTC.

The chain combines TRBV29-1 with TRBJ2-7; 15 bases match TRBD2. The CDR3 is 15 residues long. Germline values: CDR1 SQVTM, CDR2 ANQGSEA. V dropped 6 bases and J dropped 4; count of bases not matched to a gene: 7. The CDR3 loop is CSVEKGLAGGYEQYF. The CDR3 nucleotides are TGCAGCGTGGAAAAGGGACTAGCGGGAGGATACGAGCAGTACTTC.

Notes on this clonotype: A clone one base away is much larger, so this may be a read error. The final CDR3 position lacks the conserved phenylalanine or tryptophan, pointing to a likely read error. The chain has TRBV7-6 and TRBJ2-7; tentative D call: TRBD1 (6 bases). The germline gives CDR1 SGHVS, CDR2 FNYEAQ. The CDR3 runs 12 residues. The V and J ends lost 1 base and 6 bases respectively, with 7 bases between them. The CDR3 is CASSLVGAEQYC. The CDR3 DNA reads TGTGCCAGCAGCTTAGTGGGGGCCGAGCAGTACTGC.

This clonotype was picked up many times. This chain connects TRBV20-1 to TRBJ1-5; D may be TRBD1 (6 bases). Germline V gene sequence: CDR1 DFQATT, CDR2 SNEGSKA (reference sequence). V lost 3 bases and J lost 4, with 10 bases in between. CDR3 size: 13 residues. The CDR3, as DNA: TGCAGTGCTAGCCCCGACAGGAATCAGCCCCAGCATTTT. This encodes CSASPDRNQPQHF.

V is TRBV10-3 and J is TRBJ2-7; 10 bases are a match to TRBD1. CDR1 is ENHRY, CDR2 SYGVKD, per germline. The length of the CDR3 is 19 residues. V dropped 0 bases and J dropped 0; count of bases not matched to a gene: 11. The CDR3 loop is CAISESPPTGTGVSYEQYF. The CDR3 DNA is TGTGCCATCAGTGAGTCGCCACCGACCGGGACAGGGGTCTCCTACGAGCAGTACTTC.